Here is one TCR beta chain with its context. The target antigen is unknown. Primers used in a second PCR of about 6 to 11 cycles were a sample-barcoded 5' primer and a J-beta primer mix. Unique molecular identifiers of 12 random nucleotides labeled each cDNA. TCRdb re-derived calls from the 5' RACE reads in MiXCR, one entry per CDR3 protein. Here the sample spans about a million distinct CDR3 sequences, approximately 50% being singletons. The data originate from a study of blood T cells in healthy people across ages. Sample donors were healthy Caucasian individuals that came from Russia, aged 6 to 90. Samples each yielded at least 5.5 micrograms of total RNA. Germline CDR1 reads SNHLY; CDR2 reads FYNNEI. Trimming removed 7 bases from V and 0 bases from J; junction bases left unmatched: 4. The CDR3 is 15 residues long. General study results and limits: Because sorting was not performed, PBMCs prevented conclusive naive versus antigen-experienced comparison.

Sequences were obtained from blood. The chain links TRBV2 to TRBJ2-2; 8 bases fit TRBD1. This TCR was recovered from a woman in her sixties or seventies in good health. The CDR3 region has the DNA TGTGCCAGCAAAGGACAGGGTTCGAACACCGGGGAGCTGTTTTTT. Its protein is CASKGQGSNTGELFF.